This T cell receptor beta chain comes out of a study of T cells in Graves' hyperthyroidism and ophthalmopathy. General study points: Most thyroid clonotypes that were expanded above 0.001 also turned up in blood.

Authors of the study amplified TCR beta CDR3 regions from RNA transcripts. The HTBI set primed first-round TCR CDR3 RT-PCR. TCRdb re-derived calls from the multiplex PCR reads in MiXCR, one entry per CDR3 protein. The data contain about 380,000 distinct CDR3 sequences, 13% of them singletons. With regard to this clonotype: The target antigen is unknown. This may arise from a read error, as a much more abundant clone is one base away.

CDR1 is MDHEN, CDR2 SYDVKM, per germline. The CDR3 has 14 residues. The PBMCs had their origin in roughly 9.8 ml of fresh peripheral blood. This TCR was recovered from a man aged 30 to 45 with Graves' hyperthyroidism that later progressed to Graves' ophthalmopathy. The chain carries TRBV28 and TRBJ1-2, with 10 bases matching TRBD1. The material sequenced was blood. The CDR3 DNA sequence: TGTGCCAGCAGTGCAGGGACAGGGGCGGATGGCAACACCTTC. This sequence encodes CASSAGTGADGNTF.